A selection of T cell receptor beta chains follows, all from one sample in a study of T-cell reconstitution after alpha-beta-depleted transplantation in children. TCRdb analysed the PCR reads with MiXCR anew, one entry per CDR3 protein. The table records about 400,000 distinct CDR3 sequences, roughly 15% of them present only once. This specimen consisted of PBMCs, obtained from the stem cell graft. The receptors derive from a human donor who donated a stem cell graft to a child with Fanconi anemia. CDR3s include the opening cysteine and the closing phenylalanine or tryptophan. The D gene is left open where the match is weak. Where a row states a size, it is once, few, many or the class of an expanded clone; other rows omit it.

few	TRBV7-9	TRBJ1-1	TRBD1	CASSPIGSRGISEAFF	TGTGCCAGCAGCCCGATTGGGAGCAGGGGGATCTCTGAAGCTTTCTTT
many	TRBV13	TRBJ1-1	TRBD1	CASSLEVQGRDTEAFF	TGTGCCAGCAGCTTAGAGGTACAGGGGAGGGACACTGAAGCTTTCTTT
NA	TRBV24-1	TRBJ1-5	NA	CATSGLGEPQHF	TGTGCCACCAGTGGGTTGGGTGAGCCCCAGCATTTT
many	TRBV24-1	TRBJ2-1	NA	CATSVGPGTSEQFF	TGTGCCACCAGTGTTGGCCCCGGGACATCTGAGCAGTTCTTC
few	TRBV5-1	TRBJ1-1	TRBD1	CASSSGTGMVTEAFF	TGCGCCAGCAGCTCCGGGACAGGGATGGTCACTGAAGCTTTCTTT
NA	TRBV7-8	TRBJ2-5	TRBD2	CASSYSGGGLAGLGETQYF	TGTGCCAGCAGCTATAGTGGGGGTGGGCTAGCGGGGCTCGGGGAGACCCAGTACTTC
few	TRBV20-1	TRBJ2-1	NA	CSAWGGSSYNEQFF	TGCAGTGCTTGGGGTGGCAGCTCCTACAATGAGCAGTTCTTC
few	TRBV5-1	TRBJ2-2	NA	CASSLTGKIGTGELFF	TGCGCCAGCAGCTTGACCGGAAAAATTGGTACCGGGGAGCTGTTTTTT
many	TRBV7-8	TRBJ1-1	NA	CASSLVAVNTEAFF	TGTGCCAGCAGCTTAGTGGCTGTGAACACTGAAGCTTTCTTT
many	TRBV7-7	TRBJ2-2	NA	CASSPDRNTGELFF	TGTGCTAGCAGCCCGGACAGGAACACCGGGGAGCTGTTTTTT
few	TRBV12-3/TRBV12-4	TRBJ1-5	NA	CASSLSRGDNQPQHF	TGTGCCAGCAGTTTATCAAGGGGGGATAATCAGCCCCAGCATTTT
many	TRBV9	TRBJ2-1	TRBD2	CASSSGTSGGRNEQFF	TGTGCCAGCAGCTCCGGGACTAGCGGGGGTCGCAATGAGCAGTTCTTC
NA	TRBV20-1	TRBJ1-4	TRBD1	CSARGTGQRLFF	TGCAGTGCTAGAGGGACGGGACAGAGGTTGTTTTTT
many	TRBV18	TRBJ2-7	NA	CASSPRDRPYEQYF	TGTGCCAGCTCACCACGAGACAGGCCCTACGAGCAGTACTTC
few	TRBV14	TRBJ2-1	NA	CASSPFSGDGYNEQFF	TGTGCCAGCAGCCCTTTCTCGGGGGATGGTTACAATGAGCAGTTCTTC
NA	TRBV5-1	TRBJ2-1	TRBD2	CASSFGLAGIDNEQFF	TGCGCCAGCAGCTTCGGACTAGCCGGAATCGACAATGAGCAGTTCTTC
NA	TRBV6-2/TRBV6-3	TRBJ2-2	NA	CASSSLLVSGELFF	TGTGCCAGCAGTTCCCTCCTAGTTTCCGGGGAGCTGTTTTTT
many	TRBV4-2	TRBJ1-2	NA	CASSQEGTRGYTF	TGTGCCAGCAGCCAAGAGGGGACAAGGGGCTACACCTTC
many	TRBV20-1	TRBJ2-3	NA	CSARDYNGNTQYF	TGCAGTGCTAGAGATTATAATGGGAATACGCAGTATTTT
few	TRBV15	TRBJ2-4	NA	CATSRTGHGNIQYF	TGTGCCACCAGCAGGACGGGGCATGGAAACATTCAGTACTTC
once	TRBV30	TRBJ2-3	NA	CAWRRQQASTDTQYF	TGTGCCTGGAGGAGGCAACAGGCAAGCACAGATACGCAGTATTTT
few	TRBV5-1	TRBJ2-5	NA	CASSLGQDHTQYF	TGCGCCAGCAGCTTGGGCCAGGACCACACCCAGTACTTC
few	TRBV5-1	TRBJ2-5	NA	CASSLGLHRLERETQYF	TGCGCCAGCAGCTTGGGTCTCCACCGACTAGAACGGGAGACCCAGTACTTC
many	TRBV20-1	TRBJ1-3	NA	CSASGRGNTIYF	TGCAGTGCGTCGGGCCGTGGAAACACCATATATTTT
NA	TRBV12-3/TRBV12-4	TRBJ1-5	TRBD1	CASSPSGQGNQPQHF	TGTGCCAGCAGTCCAAGTGGACAGGGCAATCAGCCCCAGCATTTT
few	TRBV20-1	TRBJ2-7	TRBD1	CSAEGQGNSYEQYF	TGCAGTGCCGAGGGACAGGGAAACTCCTACGAGCAGTACTTC
NA	TRBV7-2	TRBJ2-5	NA	CASSFPRVIETQYF	TGTGCCAGCAGCTTTCCCAGGGTGATAGAGACCCAGTACTTC
few	TRBV29-1	TRBJ2-3	TRBD2	CSVGTIADTQYF	TGCAGCGTGGGGACTATTGCAGATACGCAGTATTTT
NA	TRBV6-1	TRBJ2-2	TRBD2	CASRPAAGGPGELFF	TGTGCCAGCAGACCAGCGGCGGGGGGGCCCGGGGAGCTGTTTTTT
many	TRBV7-8	TRBJ2-2	NA	CASSLGVSTGELFF	TGTGCCAGCAGTTTAGGGGTCTCCACCGGGGAGCTGTTTTTT
NA	TRBV5-1	TRBJ1-4	NA	CASSFRDMGNEKLFF	TGCGCCAGCAGCTTCCGGGACATGGGGAATGAAAAACTGTTTTTT
NA	TRBV24-1	TRBJ2-6	NA	CATSDPTGQPISGANVLTF	TGTGCCACCAGTGACCCGACAGGTCAACCTATCTCTGGGGCCAACGTCCTGACTTTC
many	TRBV7-2	TRBJ1-1	NA	CASSLALVGDGAFF	TGTGCCAGCAGCTTAGCGCTGGTAGGGGATGGAGCTTTCTTT
NA	TRBV12-3/TRBV12-4	TRBJ2-7	TRBD1	CASSLEIGRQGNLYEQYF	TGTGCCAGCAGTTTAGAAATTGGTAGACAGGGGAATTTGTACGAGCAGTACTTC
NA	TRBV18	TRBJ1-6	NA	CASAGGFDSPLHF	TGTGCCAGCGCCGGGGGATTTGATTCACCCCTCCACTTT
NA	TRBV5-5	TRBJ1-3	NA	CASSLEGVSGYTIYF	TGTGCCAGCAGCTTGGAGGGGGTCTCTGGATACACCATATATTTT
many	TRBV27	TRBJ2-7	NA	CASSLRWGFGSYEQYF	TGTGCCAGCAGTTTAAGATGGGGATTCGGGTCCTACGAGCAGTACTTC
few	TRBV5-6	TRBJ2-3	NA	CASSLVLSDTQYF	TGTGCCAGCAGCTTGGTTCTCTCGGATACGCAGTATTTT
few	TRBV2	TRBJ2-1	TRBD2	CASMGLAGGNEQFF	TGTGCCAGCATGGGACTAGCGGGGGGAAATGAGCAGTTCTTC
few	TRBV5-1	TRBJ2-2	NA	CASQISDGNTGELFF	TGCGCCAGTCAGATTTCGGACGGAAACACCGGGGAGCTGTTTTTT
many	TRBV19	TRBJ2-1	NA	CASSMGLNEQFF	TGTGCCAGTAGTATGGGACTCAATGAGCAGTTCTTC
many	TRBV7-2	TRBJ2-3	NA	CASSLADYLIDTQYF	TGTGCCAGCAGCTTAGCGGACTATTTGATAGATACGCAGTATTTT
NA	TRBV20-1	TRBJ2-1	TRBD1	CSATRTGRNEQFF	TGCAGTGCTACCCGGACAGGGAGGAATGAGCAGTTCTTC
NA	TRBV5-1	TRBJ1-1	TRBD1	CASRDRVVVNTEAFF	TGCGCCAGCCGGGACAGGGTTGTGGTGAACACTGAAGCTTTCTTT
few	TRBV4-2	TRBJ1-2	TRBD1	CASSQPTGAVTYGYTF	TGTGCCAGCAGCCAACCAACAGGGGCTGTAACGTATGGCTACACCTTC
NA	TRBV7-6	TRBJ2-1	NA	CASSLELNYNEQFF	TGTGCCAGCAGCTTAGAACTAAACTACAATGAGCAGTTCTTC
NA	TRBV7-2	TRBJ2-7	TRBD1	CASSLSRQQGTYF	TGTGCCAGCAGCCTATCTAGGCAACAGGGGACGTACTTC
many	TRBV20-1	TRBJ1-1	NA	CSALSGDTEAFF	TGCAGTGCTCTATCTGGGGACACTGAAGCTTTCTTT
NA	TRBV12-3/TRBV12-4	TRBJ1-1	NA	CASSQPLGVGTEAFF	TGTGCCAGCAGCCAACCCTTGGGAGTAGGCACTGAAGCTTTCTTT
NA	TRBV20-1	TRBJ1-6	NA	CSARVAGNESPLHF	TGCAGTGCTAGAGTAGCAGGGAACGAATCACCCCTCCACTTT